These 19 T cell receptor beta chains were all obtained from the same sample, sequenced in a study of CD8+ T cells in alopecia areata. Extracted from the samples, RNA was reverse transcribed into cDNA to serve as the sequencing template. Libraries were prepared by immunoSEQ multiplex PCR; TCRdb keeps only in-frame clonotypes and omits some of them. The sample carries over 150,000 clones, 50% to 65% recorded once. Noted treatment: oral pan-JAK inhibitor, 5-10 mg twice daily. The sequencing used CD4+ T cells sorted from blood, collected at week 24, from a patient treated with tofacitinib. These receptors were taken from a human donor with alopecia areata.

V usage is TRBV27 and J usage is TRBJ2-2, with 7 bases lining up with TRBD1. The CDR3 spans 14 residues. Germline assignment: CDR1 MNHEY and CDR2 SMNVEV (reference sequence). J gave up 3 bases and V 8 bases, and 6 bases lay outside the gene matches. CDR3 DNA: TGTGCCAGCGGAAACAGGGGTTACACCGGGGAGCTGTTTTTT. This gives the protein CASGNRGYTGELFF.

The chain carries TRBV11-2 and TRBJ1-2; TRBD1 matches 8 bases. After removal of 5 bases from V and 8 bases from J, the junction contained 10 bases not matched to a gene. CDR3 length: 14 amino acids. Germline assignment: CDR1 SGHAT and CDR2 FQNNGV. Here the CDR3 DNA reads TGTGCCAGCAGCCCAGACAGGGGTCTGGAAGGCTACACCTTC. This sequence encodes CASSPDRGLEGYTF.

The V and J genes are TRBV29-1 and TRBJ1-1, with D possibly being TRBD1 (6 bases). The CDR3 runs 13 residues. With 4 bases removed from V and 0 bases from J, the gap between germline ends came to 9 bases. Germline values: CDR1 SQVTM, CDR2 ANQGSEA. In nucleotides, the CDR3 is TGCAGCGTTGGACAGGTCATGAACACTGAAGCTTTCTTT. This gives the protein CSVGQVMNTEAFF. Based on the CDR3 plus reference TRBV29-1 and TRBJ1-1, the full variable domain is SAVISQKPSRDICQRGTSLTIQCQVDSQVTMMFWYRQQPGQSLTLIATANQGSEATYESGFVIDKFPISRPNLTFSTLTVSNMSPEDSSIYLCSVGQVMNTEAFFGQGTRLTVV.

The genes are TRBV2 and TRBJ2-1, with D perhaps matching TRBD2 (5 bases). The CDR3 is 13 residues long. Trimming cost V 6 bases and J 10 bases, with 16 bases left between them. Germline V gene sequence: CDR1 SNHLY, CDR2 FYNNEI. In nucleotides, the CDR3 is TGTGCCAGCAGCGCCGGCCCGAGGGCCGAGCAGTTCTTC. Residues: CASSAGPRAEQFF. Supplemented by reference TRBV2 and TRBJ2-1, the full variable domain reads EPEVTQTPSHQVTQMGQEVILRCVPISNHLYFYWYRQILGQKVEFLVSFYNNEISEKSEIFDDQFSVERPDGSNFTLKIRSTKLEDSAMYFCASSAGPRAEQFFGPGTRLTVL.

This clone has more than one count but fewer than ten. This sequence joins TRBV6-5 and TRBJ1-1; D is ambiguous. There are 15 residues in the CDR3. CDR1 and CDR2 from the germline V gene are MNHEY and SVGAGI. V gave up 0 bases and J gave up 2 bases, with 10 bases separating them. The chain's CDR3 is CASSYSINGNTEAFF. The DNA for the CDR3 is TGTGCCAGCAGTTACTCGATTAACGGTAACACTGAAGCTTTCTTT.

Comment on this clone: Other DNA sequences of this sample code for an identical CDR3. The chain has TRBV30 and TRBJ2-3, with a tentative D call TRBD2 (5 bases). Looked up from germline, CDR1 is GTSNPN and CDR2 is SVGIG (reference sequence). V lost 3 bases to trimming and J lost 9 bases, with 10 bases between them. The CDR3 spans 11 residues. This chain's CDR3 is CAWSLGGTQYF. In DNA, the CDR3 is TGTGCCTGGAGCCTAGGAGGAACGCAGTATTTT. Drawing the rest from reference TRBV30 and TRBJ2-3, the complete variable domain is SQTIHQWPATLVQPVGSPLSLECTVEGTSNPNLYWYRQAAGRGLQLLFYSVGIGQISSEVPQNLSASRPQDRQFILSSKKLLLSDSGFYLCAWSLGGTQYFGPGTRLTVL.

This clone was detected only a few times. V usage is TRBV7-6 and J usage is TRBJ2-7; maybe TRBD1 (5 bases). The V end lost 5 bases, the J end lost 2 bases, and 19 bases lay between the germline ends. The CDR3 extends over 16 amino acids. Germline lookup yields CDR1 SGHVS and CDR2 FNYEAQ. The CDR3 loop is CASSPRAVASTYEQYF. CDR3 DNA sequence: TGTGCCAGCAGCCCCAGGGCAGTTGCGTCCACCTACGAGCAGTACTTC.

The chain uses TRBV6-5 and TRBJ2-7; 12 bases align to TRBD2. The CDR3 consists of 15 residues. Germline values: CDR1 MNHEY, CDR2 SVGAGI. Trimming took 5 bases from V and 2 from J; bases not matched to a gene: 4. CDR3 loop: CASSRLAGETYEQYF. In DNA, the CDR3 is TGTGCCAGCAGTCGACTAGCGGGAGAAACCTACGAGCAGTACTTC.

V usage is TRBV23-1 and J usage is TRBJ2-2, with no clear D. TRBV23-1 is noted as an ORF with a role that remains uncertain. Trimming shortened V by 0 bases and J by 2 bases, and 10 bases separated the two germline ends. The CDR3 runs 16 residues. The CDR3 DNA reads TGCGCCAGCAGTCAATCGGGAACCCGAAACACCGGGGAGCTGTTTTTT. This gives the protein CASSQSGTRNTGELFF.

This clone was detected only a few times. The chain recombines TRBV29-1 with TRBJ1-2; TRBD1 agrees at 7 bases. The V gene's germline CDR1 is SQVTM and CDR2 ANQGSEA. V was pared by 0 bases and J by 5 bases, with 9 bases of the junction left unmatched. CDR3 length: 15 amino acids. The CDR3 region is CSVEDRGGASYGYTF. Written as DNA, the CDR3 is TGCAGCGTTGAAGATAGAGGGGGCGCTTCTTATGGCTACACCTTC.

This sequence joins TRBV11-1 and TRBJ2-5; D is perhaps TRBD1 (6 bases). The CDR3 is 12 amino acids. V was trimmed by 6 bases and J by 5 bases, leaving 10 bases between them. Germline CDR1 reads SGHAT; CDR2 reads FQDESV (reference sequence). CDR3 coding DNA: TGTGCCAGCAGTACAGGGTCGGAGACCCAGTACTTC. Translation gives CASSTGSETQYF.

The CDR3 region is CASSLRVGDRSSGANVLTF. The CDR3 nucleotides are TGTGCCAGCAGCTTAAGGGTGGGGGACAGGAGCTCTGGGGCCAACGTCCTGACTTTC. The chain is built from TRBV7-9 and TRBJ2-6, with 8 bases aligning to TRBD1. CDR1 and CDR2 from the germline V gene are SEHNR and FQNEAQ (reference sequence). CDR3 length: 19 amino acids. V lost 2 bases, J lost 0 bases, and 9 bases stayed unmatched.

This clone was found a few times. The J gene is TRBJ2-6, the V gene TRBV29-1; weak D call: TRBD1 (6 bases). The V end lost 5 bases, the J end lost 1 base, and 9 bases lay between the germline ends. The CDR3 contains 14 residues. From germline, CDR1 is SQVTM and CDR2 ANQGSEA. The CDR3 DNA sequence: TGCAGCGTTTGGGACATTTCTGGGGCCAACGTCCTGACTTTC. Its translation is CSVWDISGANVLTF.

CDR3 sequence reads: CAWIFPGGTQYF. As DNA, the CDR3 is TGTGCCTGGATTTTCCCAGGGGGGACCCAGTACTTC. The V and J genes are TRBV30 and TRBJ2-5; 7 positions agree with TRBD1. The germline gives CDR1 GTSNPN, CDR2 SVGIG (reference sequence). This CDR3 has 12 residues. With V trimmed by 4 bases and J by 7 bases, 6 bases remained unmatched.

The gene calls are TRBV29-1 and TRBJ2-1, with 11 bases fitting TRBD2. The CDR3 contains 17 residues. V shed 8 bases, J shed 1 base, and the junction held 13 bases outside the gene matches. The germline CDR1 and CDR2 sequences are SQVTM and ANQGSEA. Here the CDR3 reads CSLRAASGGLSYNEQFF. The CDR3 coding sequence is TGCAGCCTCCGAGCGGCTAGCGGGGGGTTATCCTACAATGAGCAGTTCTTC.

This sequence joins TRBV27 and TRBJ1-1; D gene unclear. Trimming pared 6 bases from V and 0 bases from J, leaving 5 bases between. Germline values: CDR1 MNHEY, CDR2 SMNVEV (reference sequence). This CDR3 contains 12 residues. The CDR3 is CASRSVNTEAFF. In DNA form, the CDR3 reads TGTGCCAGCAGGTCTGTGAACACTGAAGCTTTCTTT.

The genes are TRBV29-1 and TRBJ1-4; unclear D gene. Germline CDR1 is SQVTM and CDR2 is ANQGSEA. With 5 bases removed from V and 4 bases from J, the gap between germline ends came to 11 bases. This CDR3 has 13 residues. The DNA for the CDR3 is TGCAGCGTTAGGGCGGGCGGTAATGAAAAACTGTTTTTT. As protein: CSVRAGGNEKLFF.

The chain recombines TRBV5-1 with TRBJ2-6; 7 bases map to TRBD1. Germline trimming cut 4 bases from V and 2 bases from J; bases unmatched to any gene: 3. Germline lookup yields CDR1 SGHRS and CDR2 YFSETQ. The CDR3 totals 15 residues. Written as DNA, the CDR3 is TGCGCCAGCAGCGTCGACAGGGCTGGGGCCAACGTCCTGACTTTC. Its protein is CASSVDRAGANVLTF.

The CDR3 DNA sequence: TGTGCCAGCAGTGAACGGGCAGGGGGCGGGGTAAATGGCTACACCTTC. Amino acids: CASSERAGGGVNGYTF. This chain links TRBV6-1 with TRBJ1-2; 8 bases match TRBD1. V trimming: 2 bases; J trimming: 6 bases; junction bases outside the gene matches: 11. This CDR3 has 16 amino acids. Germline CDR1 is MNHNS and CDR2 is SASEGT.